This paragraph covers one T cell receptor (beta chain) sequence. Its antigen remains unknown. The germline V gene encodes CDR1 MDHEN and CDR2 SYDVKM. CDR3 length: 15 amino acids. Trimming at V came to 5 bases and at J to 2 bases, leaving 9 bases not matched to a gene. This sample is part of a study of CD8 T cells in ankylosing spondylitis. MiXCR, applied by TCRdb to the 5' RACE reads, yields one record per CDR3 protein. The sample has approximately 250,000 distinct CDR3 sequences; 24% are singletons. General study results and limits: Seemingly characteristic of ankylosing spondylitis blood was a TCR beta motif consisting of fewer than 10 highly homologous variants.

The chain is built from TRBV28 and TRBJ2-7; 7 bases are shared with TRBD1. The clonotype originates from a male donor with ankylosing spondylitis or in good health (not recorded which). The sample comprised blood, either unsorted or a sorted T cell fraction (not recorded which). This CDR3 is CASSPGTVLTYEQYF. The CDR3 DNA sequence: TGTGCCAGCAGTCCTGGGACAGTACTAACCTACGAGCAGTACTTC.